Described below is a single T cell receptor beta chain sequence and its context. The sample comes from a study of blood T cell repertoires in COVID-19. Study-wide context: The analysed material was cDNA or gDNA that came from T cells, B-cell-depleted T cells, or PBMCs.

TCRdb keeps only in-frame clones here, not all; method: immunoSEQ multiplex PCR. The data contain roughly 170,000 clones, approximately 86% of them singletons. Participants had their cohort set by participant-reported clinical history. Recovered participants had two consecutive negative NP/OP PCR tests, healthcare professional clearance, or symptom resolution. The clonotype was recovered from a man between 60 and 75 years old who had recovered from COVID-19. The sequenced material came from PBMCs or T cells enriched from blood (not recorded which).

DNA of the CDR3: TGTGCCAGCAGTGAAGGGACAGGGTTCGTTGGCTACACCTTC. Protein product: CASSEGTGFVGYTF. The chain is built from TRBV6-1 and TRBJ1-2; TRBD1 agrees at 8 bases. V lost 1 base and J lost 7; bases outside the gene matches: 5. The CDR3 is made up of 14 amino acids. Germline-derived CDR1 and CDR2 are MNHNS and SASEGT.